A selection of T cell receptor beta chains follows, all from one sample in a study of T cell responses to AZD1222 COVID-19 vaccine. Using immunoSEQ multiplex PCR, the repertoire was profiled, and TCRdb retains in-frame clones only, with some absent. Here the sample spans 150,000 or so clones, roughly nine tenths being singletons. This sample comprised peripheral blood, obtained on day 0 of AZD1222 vaccination. These receptors all come from an adult in good health. Both conserved end residues are part of each CDR3. A D gene is named only where the DNA matches it firmly. Clone size is stated in some rows and not others, as once, few, many or a class when expanded.

>-|once|13|TRBV27|TRBJ2-3
CASSLVSGYTQYF
TGTGCCAGCAGTTTGGTGAGCGGGTATACGCAGTATTTT
>TRBD1|-|15|TRBV28|TRBJ2-7
CASTLPTGGSYEQYF
TGTGCCAGCACCCTACCGACAGGGGGCTCCTACGAGCAGTACTTC
>-|-|12|TRBV28|TRBJ1-5
CASSLLHQPQHF
TGTGCCAGCAGTTTATTGCATCAGCCCCAGCATTTT
>TRBD2|-|15|TRBV18|TRBJ2-5
CASSPQDLGGETQYF
TGTGCCAGCTCCCCCCAGGACCTGGGGGGGGAGACCCAGTACTTC
>TRBD1|-|13|TRBV18|TRBJ1-4
CASSRDSNEKLFF
TGTGCCAGCTCAAGGGACAGCAATGAAAAACTGTTTTTT
>TRBD1|-|13|TRBV3-1/TRBV3-2|TRBJ1-2
CASSRRDRGDYTF
TGTGCCAGCAGCCGTCGGGACAGGGGTGACTACACCTTC
>-|-|17|TRBV19|TRBJ2-6
CASSTTRDSSGANVLTF
TGTGCCAGTAGTACGACACGGGATAGCTCTGGGGCCAACGTCCTGACTTTC
>-|-|19|TRBV5-1|TRBJ2-1
CASSRFPPASPQSYNEQFF
TGCGCCAGCAGCCGTTTCCCTCCTGCTTCCCCGCAATCCTACAATGAGCAGTTCTTC
>-|-|14|TRBV2|TRBJ1-2
CASSERGFDYGYTF
TGTGCCAGCAGTGAAAGGGGCTTCGACTATGGCTACACCTTC
>-|-|13|TRBV28|TRBJ1-2
CASSLQGNYGYTF
TGTGCCAGCAGTTTACAGGGAAACTATGGCTACACCTTC
>TRBD1|-|17|TRBV28|TRBJ1-5
CASSFKWGQGAYQPQHF
TGTGCCAGCAGTTTTAAGTGGGGACAGGGGGCATATCAGCCCCAGCATTTT
>TRBD2|once|14|TRBV13|TRBJ2-7
CASTISGSPYEQYF
TGTGCCAGCACCATTAGCGGGAGTCCCTACGAGCAGTACTTC
>TRBD1|-|14|TRBV23-1|TRBJ1-5
CASSPGDRTQPQHF
TGCGCCAGCAGTCCCGGGGACAGAACTCAGCCCCAGCATTTT
>-|-|14|TRBV3-1/TRBV3-2|TRBJ1-2
CASSQGSTNYGYTF
TGTGCCAGCAGCCAAGGGAGTACTAACTATGGCTACACCTTC
>TRBD2|-|17|TRBV4-3|TRBJ2-7
CASSQDYRPSGRSEQYF
TGCGCCAGCAGCCAAGACTATAGGCCTAGCGGGAGGAGCGAGCAGTACTTC
>-|-|14|TRBV27|TRBJ1-5
CASQLDLIKQPQHF
TGTGCCAGCCAACTCGACTTAATTAAGCAGCCCCAGCATTTT
>-|few|17|TRBV7-2|TRBJ2-7
CASSTQIKVKGTYEQYF
TGTGCCAGCAGCACGCAGATTAAAGTGAAGGGGACCTACGAGCAGTACTTC
>TRBD2|-|14|TRBV6-6|TRBJ2-5
CASNVGLAGETQYF
TGTGCCAGCAATGTCGGACTAGCCGGGGAGACCCAGTACTTC
>-|once|14|TRBV3-1/TRBV3-2|TRBJ1-2
CASSHHKGNYGYTF
TGTGCCAGCAGCCACCATAAGGGAAACTATGGCTACACCTTC
>-|-|12|TRBV28|TRBJ1-6
CASSFGDSPLHF
TGTGCCAGCAGTTTCGGGGATTCACCCCTCCACTTT
>-|-|15|TRBV19|TRBJ1-5
CASSPGGTGGQPQHF
TGTGCCAGTAGTCCGGGTGGGACTGGCGGTCAGCCCCAGCATTTT
>TRBD1|once|15|TRBV28|TRBJ1-2
CASSPQGQGARGYTF
TGTGCCAGCAGTCCCCAGGGACAGGGGGCTCGTGGCTACACCTTC
>-|-|14|TRBV4-1|TRBJ1-2
CASSQAGSGKGYTF
TGCGCCAGCAGCCAAGCCGGCAGCGGTAAGGGCTACACCTTC
>-|-|16|TRBV6-5|TRBJ1-3
CASSYSLGGLGNTIYF
TGTGCCAGCAGTTACTCTTTAGGGGGGCTTGGAAACACCATATATTTT
>TRBD1|-|17|TRBV9|TRBJ1-3
CASSPVGQGASGNTIYF
TGTGCCAGCAGCCCCGTGGGACAGGGGGCCTCTGGAAACACCATATATTTT
>-|-|18|TRBV9|TRBJ2-1
CASSYSGPTTGINLEQFF
TGTGCCAGCAGCTATTCCGGTCCGACAACAGGGATCAACCTTGAGCAGTTCTTC
>TRBD1|-|14|TRBV3-1/TRBV3-2|TRBJ2-7
CASSHYRGYDEQYF
TGTGCCAGCAGCCATTACAGGGGGTATGACGAGCAGTACTTC
>-|-|15|TRBV3-1/TRBV3-2|TRBJ1-2
CASSQDGGGGGGYTF
TGTGCCAGCAGCCAAGATGGCGGGGGCGGAGGAGGCTACACCTTC
>-|-|13|TRBV12-3/TRBV12-4|TRBJ2-7
CASTKGTYYEQYF
TGTGCCAGCACGAAAGGGACATATTACGAGCAGTACTTC
>TRBD1|-|16|TRBV9|TRBJ2-3
CASSVGLWTGTDTQYF
TGTGCCAGCAGCGTAGGGTTATGGACAGGGACAGATACGCAGTATTTT
>-|-|14|TRBV28|TRBJ2-1
CASRRFSGSNEQFF
TGTGCCAGCAGGCGATTTAGTGGCTCCAATGAGCAGTTCTTC
>-|-|15|TRBV2|TRBJ1-6
CASMGGFSYNSPLHF
TGTGCCAGCATGGGAGGTTTTAGCTATAATTCACCCCTCCACTTT
>TRBD1|-|15|TRBV7-3|TRBJ2-2
CASNPGTGGTGELFF
TGTGCCAGCAACCCCGGGACAGGGGGGACCGGGGAGCTGTTTTTT
>-|-|15|TRBV18|TRBJ1-1
CASSPVSGQNTEAFF
TGTGCCAGCTCACCAGTCTCCGGACAGAACACTGAAGCTTTCTTT
>TRBD1|-|16|TRBV7-2|TRBJ2-7
CASSLALTGEGYEQYF
TGTGCCAGCAGCTTAGCGTTGACAGGGGAAGGCTACGAGCAGTACTTC
>-|-|15|TRBV5-6|TRBJ2-3
CASSLAGMDTDTQYF
TGTGCCAGCAGCTTGGCAGGGATGGACACAGATACGCAGTATTTT
>TRBD2|once|15|TRBV7-9|TRBJ2-1
CASTEGLAGVAEQFF
TGTGCCAGCACAGAGGGACTAGCGGGAGTAGCTGAGCAGTTCTTC
>-|once|16|TRBV7-2|TRBJ1-4
CASRPGYLATNEKLFF
TGTGCCAGCAGGCCAGGGTACTTAGCAACTAATGAAAAACTGTTTTTT
>-|-|14|TRBV6-4|TRBJ1-1
CASSVRGDASEAFF
TGTGCCAGCAGTGTTCGGGGGGATGCATCTGAAGCTTTCTTT
>-|-|15|TRBV6-1|TRBJ1-2
CASREGANGANGYTF
TGTGCCAGCAGGGAAGGAGCAAACGGGGCTAATGGCTACACCTTC
>-|-|16|TRBV6-5|TRBJ1-3
CASSYRQGGPGNTIYF
TGTGCCAGCAGTTATCGGCAGGGCGGTCCTGGAAACACCATATATTTT
>-|once|15|TRBV7-2|TRBJ2-4
CASSSALAYRNIQYF
TGTGCCAGCAGCTCCGCGCTCGCGTACAGAAACATTCAGTACTTC
>-|-|15|TRBV7-2|TRBJ1-1
CASSSRGGSVTEAFF
TGTGCCAGCAGCTCCCGGGGGGGCAGCGTCACTGAAGCTTTCTTT
>TRBD1|-|15|TRBV5-4|TRBJ1-2
CASSLGSGGNYGYTF
TGTGCCAGCAGCTTGGGGTCAGGGGGGAACTATGGCTACACCTTC
>-|-|16|TRBV7-2|TRBJ2-7
CASSPQGAGGTYEQYF
TGTGCCAGCAGCCCACAGGGGGCGGGAGGGACCTACGAGCAGTACTTC
>TRBD2|-|14|TRBV11-2|TRBJ2-7
CASSLDPGGYEQYF
TGTGCCAGCAGCTTAGATCCGGGGGGCTACGAGCAGTACTTC
>-|few|14|TRBV7-8|TRBJ1-2
CASSSLGRGYGYTF
TGTGCCAGCAGCTCCCTGGGCAGGGGCTATGGCTACACCTTC
>-|-|16|TRBV6-5|TRBJ2-5
CASSYEPTGNQETQYF
TGTGCCAGCAGTTACGAACCAACAGGGAATCAAGAGACCCAGTACTTC
>TRBD1|-|16|TRBV7-9|TRBJ2-2
CASSPRDRVRTGELFF
TGTGCCAGCAGCCCACGGGACAGGGTGCGCACCGGGGAGCTGTTTTTT
>-|-|15|TRBV9|TRBJ1-4
CASSGGTGWSEKLFF
TGTGCCAGCAGCGGGGGGACCGGGTGGAGTGAAAAACTGTTTTTT
>-|-|14|TRBV11-3|TRBJ2-7
CASSLVAGAYEQYF
TGTGCCAGCAGCTTAGTCGCTGGGGCCTACGAGCAGTACTTC
>-|-|16|TRBV15|TRBJ2-1
CATSRERVSSYNEQFF
TGTGCCACCAGCAGAGAAAGGGTGTCCTCCTACAATGAGCAGTTCTTC
>TRBD1|-|13|TRBV12-3/TRBV12-4|TRBJ2-7
CASGTGVSYEQYF
TGTGCCAGCGGGACAGGGGTGTCCTACGAGCAGTACTTC
>-|-|14|TRBV7-2|TRBJ1-1
CASSLSPVNTEAFF
TGTGCCAGCAGCCTAAGTCCAGTGAACACTGAAGCTTTCTTT
>TRBD1|-|14|TRBV24-1|TRBJ1-1
CATRRGQGNTEAFF
TGTGCCACCAGGAGAGGACAGGGGAACACTGAAGCTTTCTTT
>TRBD1|-|17|TRBV6-4|TRBJ2-6
CASMRLRQGAGANVLTF
TGTGCCAGCATGAGACTCCGACAGGGAGCTGGGGCCAACGTCCTGACTTTC
>TRBD1|few|15|TRBV6-5|TRBJ2-7
CASKRFRDRSYEQYF
TGTGCCAGCAAACGATTCAGGGACAGGAGCTACGAGCAGTACTTC